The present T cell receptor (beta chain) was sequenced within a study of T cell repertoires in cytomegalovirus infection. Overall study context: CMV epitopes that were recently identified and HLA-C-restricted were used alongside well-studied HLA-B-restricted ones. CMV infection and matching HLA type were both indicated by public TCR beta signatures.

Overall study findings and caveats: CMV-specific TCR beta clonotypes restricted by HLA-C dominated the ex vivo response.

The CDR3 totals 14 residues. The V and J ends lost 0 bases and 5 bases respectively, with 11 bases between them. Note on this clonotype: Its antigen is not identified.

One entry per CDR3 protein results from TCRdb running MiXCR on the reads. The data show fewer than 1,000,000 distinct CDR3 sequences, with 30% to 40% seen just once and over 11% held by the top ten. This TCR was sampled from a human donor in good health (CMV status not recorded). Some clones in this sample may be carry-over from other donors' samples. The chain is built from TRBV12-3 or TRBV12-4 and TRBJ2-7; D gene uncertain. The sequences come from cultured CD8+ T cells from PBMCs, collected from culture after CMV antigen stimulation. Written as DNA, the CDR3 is TGTGCCAGCAGTTTAGCGGGAAGGGTGAACGAGCAGTACGTC. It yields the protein CASSLAGRVNEQYV.